What follows describes a single T cell receptor (beta chain). This receptor's antigen is unknown. No much larger clone is present one base from it, and per-base qualities are unavailable. Each sample received about 2.24 to 4.92 ug of genomic DNA as input, and the DNA input was kept equal within each pair of samples. TCR beta libraries were constructed with the immunoSEQ hsTCRbeta Kit, which uses multiplexed V and J gene primers in two PCR steps. Pooled libraries with positive and negative controls were sequenced on an Illumina MiSeq using a 100-cycle paired-end protocol. The authors' analysis ran thus. Raw data were processed by the immunoSEQ vendor into normalized, annotated TCR beta repertoire reports. Richness was defined as unique clones by nucleotide sequence, with iChao1 and Efron-Thisted estimators extrapolating total richness. Pielou's evenness, Simpson's index, top-ten clone proportional abundance, and Morisita overlap index were used to characterize and compare paired lesions. The table comes from immuneACCESS by way of TCRdb, which keeps in-frame sequences with V and J called. Part of the clones is missing from these tables; in studies checked, under half for an unresolved V gene and the rest for unknown reasons. V and J calls and clone size are copied from that table; D and trimming were computed from the DNA. Here the sample has about 4,900 clones; about four fifths occur a single time. 3% of the sample rests with the top ten.

The data were obtained in a study of T cells in lung cancer brain metastases (dated by TCRdb to between 2017 and 2018). Concerning the study at large: Of the approximately 22 patients, about 16 had a history of tobacco use, with a median of 40 pack-years. The cohort included roughly 20 patients who provided approximately 40 specimens, with each patient contributing one primary lung lesion and one brain metastasis. Eighteen of the 20 patients received no interval therapy between primary and metastasis resection. The primary and brain metastasis specimens were acquired a median of roughly 46 weeks apart. The median age of the patients at first diagnosis was about 50 years, and the group included several males and about a dozen females. The study compared TCR beta CDR3 repertoires between fully resected primary non-small cell lung cancers and paired brain metastases. An average DNA integrity number of 3.5 to 4.5 was found in both primary and metastatic specimens, and no significant difference was detected between sites. General findings and caveats noted by the study authors: The study could not control for the effects of preoperative corticosteroids on T cell infiltration in brain metastases. Significantly fewer unique productive clones were found in brain metastases than in paired primaries (median approximately 1,600 versus 4,100). The ten most abundant clones made up a significantly larger repertoire fraction in brain metastases than primaries, suggesting clonal expansion. DNA fragmentation in the FFPE samples may have kept the complete infiltrating T cell repertoire from being retrieved. Most clones were found to be lesion-specific, and limited overlap was observed between paired lesions (mean Morisita index approximately 0.2).

Patients had resection for either synchronous oligometastatic disease or delayed recurrence of a solitary brain metastasis. Patients with a history of multiple malignancies were excluded so that cancers other than NSCLC would not be included. Tumor areas were macrodissected from five deparaffinized around 9.1 um unstained sections, using marked H&E slides as a guide. All specimens were fixed in formalin and embedded in paraffin (FFPE). The AllPrep DNA/RNA FFPE Kit was used for extraction of genomic DNA. The germline V gene (reference sequence) yields GTSNPN for CDR1 and SVGIG for CDR2. V gives up 7 bases and J gives up 3 bases, and the segment between their germline ends measures 13 bases. Reading from cysteine to phenylalanine, the CDR3 counts 12 amino acids. CDR3 DNA only is kept here, 36 bases in frame from base 1.

This TCR was sampled from a woman aged 50 to 60 with non-small cell lung cancer. The V and J genes are TRBV30 and TRBJ2-7; the D call is tentative, TRBD1 or TRBD2, as each matches 5 bases. Specimen: tumor tissue from the primary lung tumor. The sample's cell subset or site label is to be understood as: primary lung cancer lesion. The DNA is as follows: TGTGCCTCTGGGACGAACGTCTACGAGCAGTACTTC. It encodes CASGTNVYEQYF.